This entry lists 28 T cell receptor beta chains sequenced from one sample in a study of T cells in Graves' hyperthyroidism and ophthalmopathy. Amplified TCR beta CDR3 regions derived from RNA transcripts. TCR CDR3 regions were first amplified by RT-PCR with HTBI primers. TCRdb fed the multiplex PCR reads into MiXCR, producing one record per CDR3 protein. Found here are around 600,000 distinct CDR3 sequences, 12% to 15% of them singletons; the top ten hold less than 9%. Sequenced: blood. The receptors stem from a young woman with Graves' ophthalmopathy.

This clonotype has at least ten counts. This sequence joins TRBV7-2 and TRBJ2-5, with 12 positions matching TRBD2. The ends lost 4 bases at V and 5 bases at J; junction bases unmatched: 8. Looked up from germline, CDR1 is SGHTA and CDR2 is FQGNSA. The CDR3 is made up of 16 amino acids. DNA for the CDR3: TGTGCCAGCAGCTCCCTAGCGGGAGGGCCCGTGGAGACCCAGTACTTC. Amino acids: CASSSLAGGPVETQYF.

V usage is TRBV15 and J usage is TRBJ1-1; D uncertain. The V gene's germline CDR1 is LNHNV and CDR2 YYDKDF (reference sequence). CDR3 length: 14 residues. Trimming left V 4 bases short and J 1 base short, with 10 bases between. The CDR3 reads CATSNPGSNTEAFF. CDR3 DNA sequence: TGTGCCACCAGCAATCCCGGTTCGAACACTGAAGCTTTCTTT.

This clonotype was recorded many times. The CDR3 sequence is CASSQDATSGRGRETQYF. The CDR3 DNA reads TGTGCCAGCAGCCAAGATGCAACTAGCGGGAGGGGGAGGGAGACCCAGTACTTC. This chain connects TRBV3-1 to TRBJ2-5; 13 nucleotides align to TRBD2. The V gene's germline CDR1 is LGHDT and CDR2 YNNKEL (reference sequence). This CDR3 contains 18 residues. The V segment lost 0 bases and the J segment 5 bases; nucleotides outside the gene matches: 9.

Many counts were recorded for this clonotype. The genes are TRBV7-3 and TRBJ2-7, with D perhaps assigned TRBD1 or TRBD2 (5 bases each). Trimming shortened V by 5 bases and J by 9 bases, and 20 bases separated the two germline ends. The CDR3 loop spans 14 amino acids. CDR1 and CDR2 from the germline V gene are SGHTA and FQGTGA. The CDR3 DNA sequence: TGTGCCAGCAGCCCGACCGGGGCCCCCGGAGTGCAGTACTTC. Translated, it gives CASSPTGAPGVQYF.

The chain combines TRBV7-2 with TRBJ2-5, with 7 bases matching TRBD1. Per the germline V gene, CDR1 is SGHTA and CDR2 is FQGNSA. The CDR3 sequence is 15 residues long. V lost 7 bases, J lost 1 base, and 9 bases stayed unmatched. CDR3 in DNA: TGTGCCAGCATCCTCGGGGCAGGGGGCCAAGAGACCCAGTACTTC. Translating it yields CASILGAGGQETQYF.

This clonotype showed up just a few times. The chain employs TRBV18 and TRBJ1-1, with TRBD1 as a possible D gene (5 bases). The CDR3 has 14 residues. With 5 bases removed from V and 1 base from J, the gap between germline ends came to 11 bases. Germline-derived CDR1 and CDR2 are KGHSH and LQKENI. CDR3 nucleotide sequence: TGTGCCAGCTCAGCAGGGATGGGGAACACTGAAGCTTTCTTT. This translates into CASSAGMGNTEAFF. The whole variable domain, filled in from reference TRBV18 and TRBJ1-1, reads NAGVMQNPRHLVRRRGQEARLRCSPMKGHSHVYWYRQLPEEGLKFMVYLQKENIIDESGMPKERFSAEFPKEGPSILRIQQVVRGDSAAYFCASSAGMGNTEAFFGQGTRLTVV.

V gene TRBV10-3 combines with J gene TRBJ2-1; 9 bases agree with TRBD2. Germline CDR1 and CDR2: ENHRY and SYGVKD. J was trimmed by 8 bases and V by 10 bases; bases with no gene match: 18. This CDR3 comprises 16 residues. The CDR3, as DNA: TGTGCCACGGTAGGCCTAGCGGGAACCTCGTTCTATGAGCAGTTCTTC. It specifies CATVGLAGTSFYEQFF.

This clonotype turned up a few times. V and J are TRBV6-5 and TRBJ1-6; unclear D gene. The CDR3 loop spans 16 amino acids. Germline V gene lookup returns CDR1 MNHEY and CDR2 SVGAGI. V lost 0 bases, J lost 14 bases, and 20 bases lay in between. The CDR3 region has the DNA TGTGCCAGCAGTTACTCTCCCGGGGAAGGGTGGCGGTCCCTCCACTTT. It encodes CASSYSPGEGWRSLHF.

The chain has TRBV9 and TRBJ2-3, with TRBD2 matching over 7 bases. Germline assignment: CDR1 SGDLS and CDR2 YYNGEE. There are 16 residues in the CDR3. After removal of 4 bases from V and 0 bases from J, the junction contained 8 bases not matched to a gene. CDR3 amino acids: CASSPRLARSTDTQYF. The CDR3, as DNA: TGTGCCAGCAGCCCAAGACTAGCCAGGAGCACAGATACGCAGTATTTT.

This clonotype was found many times. The junction departs from the called germline gene at one end, perhaps through a read error. The chain couples TRBV7-7 to TRBJ2-2, with a possible D match to TRBD2 (5 bases). CDR1 is SSHAT, CDR2 FNYEAQ, per germline (reference sequence). This CDR3 spans 15 amino acids. The CDR3 nucleotides read TGTGCTAGCAGCTTAGGGCAGACTACCACCGGGGAGCTGTTTTTT. Its translation is CASSLGQTTTGELFF.

Details on this clonotype: Being one base from a much bigger clone, this may be a read error. The V and J genes are TRBV7-8 and TRBJ1-2, with TRBD1 as a possible D gene (6 bases). The length of the CDR3 is 18 residues. Germline V lookup: CDR1 SGHVS, CDR2 FQNEAQ. The CDR3 nucleotides are TGTGCCAGCAGCCCCCAGACAGGCTTTGGGCCTTTTAACTGTGGCTACACCTTC. It specifies CASSPQTGFGPFNCGYTF. The whole variable domain, filled in from reference TRBV7-8 and TRBJ1-2, reads GAGVSQSPRYKVAKRGQDVALRCDPISGHVSLFWYQQALGQGPEFLTYFQNEAQLDKSGLPSDRFFAERPEGSVSTLKIQRTQQEDSAVYLCASSPQTGFGPFNCGYTFGSGTRLTVV.

This clonotype was seen just once. V gene TRBV5-4 combines with J gene TRBJ2-4; D is possibly TRBD2 (5 bases). Trimming took off 5 bases at V and 0 bases at J, with 15 bases between the two ends. Germline-derived CDR1 and CDR2 are SGHNT and YYREEE (reference sequence). CDR3 length equals 16 residues. CDR3 nucleotide sequence: TGTGCCAGCAGTGCGGACTGGGAACTAGCCAAAAACATTCAGTACTTC. It specifies CASSADWELAKNIQYF. Based on the CDR3 plus reference TRBV5-4 and TRBJ2-4, the full variable domain is ETGVTQSPTHLIKTRGQQVTLRCSSQSGHNTVSWYQQALGQGPQFIFQYYREEENGRGNFPPRFSGLQFPNYSSELNVNALELDDSALYLCASSADWELAKNIQYFGAGTRLSVL.

This clonotype has at least ten counts. Germline is not matched at one junction end, which may reflect a read error. J is TRBJ2-7 and V is TRBV12-3 or TRBV12-4; weak D call: TRBD2 (5 bases). This CDR3 is built from 12 residues. The CDR3 is CASSPGLDERYF. The CDR3 coding sequence is TGTGCCAGCAGTCCCGGACTGGACGAGCGGTACTTC.

This clonotype showed up many times. The CDR3 is CASSLYRSQTNYGYTF. The CDR3 DNA follows: TGTGCCAGCAGCCTTTACAGGAGCCAGACTAACTATGGCTACACCTTC. V usage is TRBV7-2 and J usage is TRBJ1-2, with D perhaps TRBD1 (5 bases). The length of the CDR3 is 16 residues. Germline CDR1 reads SGHTA; CDR2 reads FQGNSA. Deletions cut 5 bases from V and 0 bases from J, with 16 bases between.

The J gene is TRBJ1-6, the V gene TRBV18; D perhaps matches TRBD1 (5 bases). V lost 0 bases and J lost 0, with 9 bases in between. The CDR3 runs 17 residues. CDR1 and CDR2 from the germline V gene are KGHSH and LQKENI. The CDR3 nucleotides read TGTGCCAGCTCACCACCCGGGACTAGCTCCTATAATTCACCCCTCCACTTT. This codes for CASSPPGTSSYNSPLHF.

This clonotype appeared a few times. This sequence joins TRBV6-1 and TRBJ1-1, with unresolved D. CDR1 is MNHNS and CDR2 is SASEGT in the germline V gene. CDR3 length: 13 amino acids. V was shortened by 6 bases and J by 0 bases, with 8 bases between the two germline ends. For the CDR3, the DNA is TGTGCCAGCAGGAGGGTCCTGAACACTGAAGCTTTCTTT. Its translation: CASRRVLNTEAFF.

This clonotype turned up a few times. The junction and the germline gene differ at one end; a read error may be behind it. The chain links TRBV20-1 to TRBJ2-1; a weak D match, TRBD1 (6 bases). CDR1 and CDR2 (germline): DFQATT, SNEGSKA (reference sequence). CDR3 size: 15 residues. CDR3 region: CSARGTGNPYNEQSF. Here the CDR3 DNA reads TGCAGTGCTAGAGGTACAGGGAACCCATACAATGAGCAGTCCTTC.

At least ten counts were recorded for this clonotype. The chain couples TRBV2 to TRBJ2-3, with TRBD1 identical over 9 bases. V trimming: 5 bases; J trimming: 3 bases; junction bases outside the gene matches: 6. CDR1 SNHLY and CDR2 FYNNEI come from the germline V gene. The CDR3 runs to 15 residues. The CDR3 DNA is TGTGCCAGCAGTTACGACAGGGGGAATACAGATACGCAGTATTTT. This codes for CASSYDRGNTDTQYF.

The chain carries TRBV6-5 and TRBJ2-5, with 7 nucleotides matching TRBD2. CDR1 and CDR2 from the germline V gene are MNHEY and SVGAGI. This CDR3 has 15 residues. Trimming removed 7 bases from V and 1 base from J; junction bases left unmatched: 9. This CDR3 is CASTSVGGSQETQYF. The CDR3 DNA reads as TGTGCCAGCACTTCGGTGGGGGGGTCCCAAGAGACCCAGTACTTC.

This clonotype was recorded many times. The J gene is TRBJ1-1, the V gene TRBV6-1; a possible D gene is TRBD1 (6 bases). Between the trimmed V and J ends, which lost 1 base and 1 base, there was a span of 10 bases. Germline CDR1 and CDR2: MNHNS and SASEGT. The CDR3 is 15 amino acids. The CDR3 reads CASSEGAGANTEAFF. The CDR3 region has the DNA TGTGCCAGCAGTGAAGGCGCAGGGGCGAACACTGAAGCTTTCTTT.

The V and J genes are TRBV19 and TRBJ2-1; 8 bases align to TRBD2. This CDR3 is built from 15 residues. Germline V gives CDR1 LNHDA, CDR2 SQIVND (reference sequence). The junction had 9 bases not matched to a gene; V was cut back by 3 bases and J by 8 bases. CDR3 sequence reads: CASSIPREGHYEQFF. The CDR3 DNA is TGTGCCAGTAGTATTCCCCGGGAGGGCCACTATGAGCAGTTCTTC.

This clonotype has at least ten counts. J is TRBJ2-1 and V is TRBV12-3 or TRBV12-4; 8 nucleotides line up with TRBD2. The V and J ends lost 7 bases and 4 bases, in that order; junction bases with no gene match: 12. The CDR3 has 16 residues. CDR3 nucleotides: TGTGCCAGCACCCAACAGATCACTAGCGGATACAATGAGCAGTTCTTC. Residues: CASTQQITSGYNEQFF.

The gene calls are TRBV19 and TRBJ2-7, with 9 bases lining up with TRBD1. The CDR3 is made up of 14 amino acids. Germline V gene sequence: CDR1 LNHDA, CDR2 SQIVND (reference sequence). V shed 6 bases, J shed 5 bases, and the junction held 8 bases outside the gene matches. CDR3 region: CASRKTGGWDEQYF. CDR3 sequence (DNA): TGTGCCAGTAGGAAGACAGGGGGTTGGGACGAGCAGTACTTC.

This clonotype was observed many times. This rearrangement joins TRBV2 to TRBJ2-3, with D possibly being TRBD2 (5 bases). V was cut by 4 bases and J by 6 bases, with 14 bases left in between. This CDR3 is 14 amino acids long. From germline, CDR1 is SNHLY and CDR2 FYNNEI. The CDR3 spells CASSVGGGGDTQYF. CDR3 DNA sequence: TGTGCCAGCAGTGTAGGTGGAGGCGGGGATACGCAGTATTTT.

The chain uses TRBV6-2 or TRBV6-3 and TRBJ2-7; 13 positions match TRBD2. The junction had 4 bases not matched to a gene; V was cut back by 0 bases and J by 5 bases. From germline, CDR1 is MNHEY and CDR2 SVGEGT. The CDR3 runs to 16 residues. CDR3 sequence reads: CASSYSRTSGSDEQYF. CDR3 nucleotide sequence: TGTGCCAGCAGTTACTCGCGGACTAGCGGGAGTGACGAGCAGTACTTC.

Many counts were recorded for this clonotype. This chain connects TRBV28 to TRBJ1-2; TRBD1 is a possible D gene (6 bases). The CDR3 sequence is 14 residues long. The germline V gene has CDR1 MDHEN and CDR2 SYDVKM. Trimming cost V 4 bases and J 5 bases, with 14 bases left between them. CDR3 in amino acids: CASSSAGAPYGYTF. The CDR3 bases are TGTGCCAGCAGTTCAGCGGGGGCGCCTTATGGCTACACCTTC.

V and J are TRBV3-1 and TRBJ1-2, with unresolved D. The V end was cut by 4 bases, the J end by 2 bases, with 8 bases between. The germline gives CDR1 LGHDT, CDR2 YNNKEL (reference sequence). The CDR3 runs 13 residues. DNA of the CDR3: TGTGCCAGCAGCCGACGGGTAAACTATGGCTACACCTTC. Protein: CASSRRVNYGYTF. Filled out from reference TRBV3-1 and TRBJ1-2, the complete variable domain reads DTAVSQTPKYLVTQMGNDKSIKCEQNLGHDTMYWYKQDSKKFLKIMFSYNNKELIINETVPNRFSPKSPDKAHLNLHINSLELGDSAVYFCASSRRVNYGYTFGSGTRLTVV.

V usage is TRBV12-3 or TRBV12-4 and J usage is TRBJ1-2; tentative D call: TRBD1 (6 bases). V was shortened by 0 bases and J by 4 bases, with 12 bases between the two germline ends. This CDR3 comprises 15 residues. The DNA for the CDR3 is TGTGCCAGCAGTTTAGCGCCCGGGACAAGCTATGGCTACACCTTC. Its protein is CASSLAPGTSYGYTF.